Here is one TCR beta chain with its context. Its specificity is not known. This sample is part of a study of T-cell memory formation after mild COVID-19. Study findings and constraints: Chiefly within CM and EM were the contracting CD4+ clones; CD8+ ones were within EMRA.

TCRdb used MiXCR to reprocess the 5' RACE reads, holding one entry per CDR3 protein. The sample carries some 490,000 distinct CDR3 sequences, around a sixth recorded once. CDR1 KGHSH and CDR2 LQKENI come from the germline V gene. This CDR3 is 13 amino acids long. The V and J ends lost 2 bases and 5 bases respectively, with 6 bases between them. The sequence came from an adult woman who had mild COVID-19 (a few samples of this study predate the infection). Cell type and time point are not known. The chain employs TRBV18 and TRBJ2-2; tentative D call: TRBD2 (5 bases). The specimen was PBMCs or a T cell subset sorted from them (not recorded which). DNA for the CDR3: TGTGCCAGCTCACCAGGGGAGACCGGGGAGCTGTTTTTT. Its translation is CASSPGETGELFF.